This paragraph covers one T cell receptor beta chain sequence. The data are from a study of T-cell memory formation after mild COVID-19. This CDR3 has 13 amino acids. Trimming stripped 5 bases from V and 6 bases from J, with 11 bases between. TCRdb fed the 5' RACE reads into MiXCR, producing one record per CDR3 protein. The repertoire holds just under 550,000 distinct CDR3 sequences, around 21% seen once, with around 12% in the top ten. The rearrangement uses TRBV12-3 or TRBV12-4 and TRBJ1-5; weak D call: TRBD1 (5 bases). This TCR derives from an adult woman who had mild COVID-19 (a few samples of this study predate the infection). Cell type and time point are not known. The sequenced material came from PBMCs or a T cell subset sorted from them (not recorded which). The CDR3 DNA sequence: TGTGCCAGCAGTATAGGGGAGAGTCAGCCCCAGCATTTT. Translated: CASSIGESQPQHF.